This entry concerns a single T cell receptor beta chain. The antigen is not known. The source of the sample is a study of CD8 T cells in Susac syndrome. At the level of the study: Within the sequenced Susac syndrome patient group, five or six exhibited active disease and about eight were in remission. Study-level results: Clonal expansion of CD8+ cells in Susac peaked in TEMRA cells (and in active patients).

Reverse transcription of roughly 0.5 to 1 ug RNA used random hexamers. Amplification of TCR beta CDR3 spanned 54 Vbeta and 13 Jbeta via immunoSEQ multiplex PCR. One entry per CDR3 protein, called by TCRdb with MiXCR from the immunoSEQ multiplex PCR reads. The profile shows approximately 80,000 distinct CDR3 sequences, roughly 95% of them singletons. The CD8+ and CD4+ T cells were negatively isolated, with the TEMRA cells enriched by FACS. Sequencing was performed on CD8+ T cells from PBMCs. This sequence originates from a human donor with Susac syndrome.

CDR3: CASGLPPAYNSPLHF. The CDR3 DNA is TGTGCCAGCGGTCTCCCGCCCGCCTATAATTCACCCCTCCACTTT. V and J are TRBV27 and TRBJ1-6, with D uncertain. The length of the CDR3 is 15 residues. Germline CDR1 reads MNHEY; CDR2 reads SMNVEV (reference sequence). Trimming took 8 bases from V and 2 from J, leaving 13 bases between them.